The rows below give T cell receptor beta chains drawn from one sample of a study of persistence of HIV-infected CD4 T cells. Some clones are missing from TCRdb's copy, which holds only in-frame ones; the method was immunoSEQ multiplex PCR. The profile shows 37,000 or so clones, 80% of them singletons. For these receptors, no antigen is known. Sequenced material: CD4+ T cells sorted from PBMCs after roughly 17-hour stimulation, taken from a patient who received antiretroviral therapy. Source of these receptors: an adult man with HIV who was CMV-seropositive. Both conserved end residues are trimmed from each CDR3.

j_call v_call cdr3_aa
TRBJ2-5 TRBV3-1/TRBV3-2 ASAPLRETQY
TRBJ1-2 TRBV5-1 ASSGATNYGYT
TRBJ2-1 TRBV6-6 ASSHQGAALYNEQF
TRBJ1-2 TRBV2 ASSQTGKYGYT
TRBJ2-3 TRBV7-8 ASSLGGTDTQY
TRBJ2-3 TRBV7-6 ASSSGQGPDTQY
TRBJ2-6 TRBV3-1/TRBV3-2 ASSPTGFSGANVLT
TRBJ2-6 TRBV6-5 ASTFSGANVLT
TRBJ1-5 TRBV7-9 ASSFGTGNQPQH
TRBJ2-7 TRBV4-1 ASSQSLSGSSYEQY
TRBJ1-1 TRBV28 ASSSLTGGYTEAF
TRBJ1-3 TRBV25-1 ASRDSLSSGNTIY
TRBJ1-5 TRBV19 ASSIGQMSNQPQH
TRBJ1-2 TRBV28 ASTNPGRGAYGYT
TRBJ1-6 TRBV28 ASSRQGDSPLH
TRBJ2-6 TRBV5-1 ASSSLKDPNVLT
TRBJ2-1 TRBV19 ASSIPTGFGANEQF
TRBJ1-3 TRBV5-1 ASSPSQSSGNTIY
TRBJ2-3 TRBV5-6 ASSLAKNRDTQY
TRBJ1-1 TRBV19 ASSHQGHNTEAF
TRBJ1-2 TRBV12-3/TRBV12-4 ASSLRQGGGYT
TRBJ2-1 TRBV9 ASSKRPSGGGRNGNEQF
TRBJ1-5 TRBV6-1 ASSEGRFNNQPQH
TRBJ2-2 TRBV6-5 ASSLRQGDTGELF
TRBJ1-1 TRBV4-1 ASSRDRGSEAF
TRBJ1-3 TRBV9 ASSRDSSGNTIY
TRBJ2-3 TRBV6-6 ASSYSGASTDTQY
TRBJ1-1 TRBV27 ASSLGRSRTEAF
TRBJ2-3 TRBV10-1 ASSEWARGTDTQY
TRBJ1-5 TRBV6-5 ASSPGRLGNQPQH
TRBJ2-7 TRBV5-6 ASSATDAWEQY
TRBJ2-7 TRBV12-5 ASGLVLGWGQGAYEQY
TRBJ1-1 TRBV24-1 ATSSGQLNTEAF
TRBJ1-1 TRBV6-5 ASSRVGSRNTEAF
TRBJ1-4 TRBV6-5 ASSLTFGTRGEKLF
TRBJ2-7 TRBV21-1 ASSKMKGQLAGGRNYEQY
TRBJ1-2 TRBV3-1/TRBV3-2 ASSQGLLSGYT
TRBJ2-6 TRBV24-1 ATSESGGFGANVLT
TRBJ2-3 TRBV3-1/TRBV3-2 ASSDGGGAADTQY
TRBJ2-2 TRBV5-1 ASTSGGLLVGELF